The 28 T cell receptor beta chains below come from one sample, sequenced in a study of shared clonotypes between healthy human individuals. The table came from immunoSEQ multiplex PCR; TCRdb's copy has only in-frame clones and leaves some out. The sample yields around 500,000 clones, about 84% seen once. Material for sequencing was PBMCs. The origin of the receptors is a woman aged 40 to 49 in good health. Some clones in this sample may be carry-over from other donors' samples.

The rearrangement links TRBV29-1 to TRBJ2-7; 10 bases map to TRBD2. The CDR3 consists of 15 residues. With V trimmed by 6 bases and J by 6 bases, 14 bases remained unmatched. Germline values: CDR1 SQVTM, CDR2 ANQGSEA. The CDR3 sequence is CSVTRLAGGDSEQYF. In DNA, the CDR3 is TGCAGCGTCACGCGCTTAGCGGGAGGAGACTCCGAGCAGTACTTC.

This chain uses TRBV5-1 with TRBJ2-5; no firm D call. CDR1 and CDR2 (germline): SGHRS, YFSETQ. Trimming took 2 bases from V and 5 from J, leaving 10 bases between them. The CDR3 covers 13 residues. In DNA form, the CDR3 reads TGCGCCAGCAGCTTAGGAAATCGCGAGACCCAGTACTTC. This sequence encodes CASSLGNRETQYF.

The rearrangement links TRBV5-6 to TRBJ2-7; 7 nucleotides align to TRBD1. Losses at the gene ends were 1 base for V and 9 bases for J; bases not matched to a gene: 4. CDR1 and CDR2 (germline): SGHDT, YYEEEE. This CDR3 is 12 amino acids long. The CDR3 loop is CASSLTGVRQYF. The CDR3 bases are TGTGCCAGCAGCTTGACAGGGGTACGGCAGTACTTC.

The chain has TRBV7-8 and TRBJ2-3, with 10 nucleotides matching TRBD2. The CDR3 runs to 16 residues. V was clipped by 2 bases and J by 1 base; unmatched bases: 3. Germline V CDR1 and CDR2: SGHVS, FQNEAQ. The CDR3 nucleotides are TGTGCCAGCAGCTTATCCGGGACTAGCGGCACAGATACGCAGTATTTT. Residues: CASSLSGTSGTDTQYF.

This sequence joins TRBV15 and TRBJ2-1; 7 bases are shared with TRBD2. The trim removed 1 base at V and 10 bases at J, leaving 7 bases unmatched. The CDR3 is 14 amino acids. CDR1 and CDR2 from the germline V gene are LNHNV and YYDKDF (reference sequence). The CDR3 sequence is CATSRAWAGEEQFF. The DNA for the CDR3 is TGTGCCACCAGCAGAGCTTGGGCGGGAGAGGAGCAGTTCTTC.

The chain uses TRBV7-9 and TRBJ1-5; 7 bases map to TRBD1. The CDR3 totals 15 residues. Germline V gene sequence: CDR1 SEHNR, CDR2 FQNEAQ (reference sequence). V trimming: 1 base; J trimming: 0 bases; junction bases outside the gene matches: 0. The chain's CDR3 is CASSLEGASNQPQHF. The CDR3 DNA sequence: TGTGCCAGCAGCTTAGAGGGGGCTAGCAATCAGCCCCAGCATTTT.

The gene calls are TRBV18 and TRBJ2-7; maybe TRBD1 (6 bases). Trimming shortened V by 0 bases and J by 2 bases, and 11 bases separated the two germline ends. CDR3 length: 15 amino acids. Germline-derived CDR1 and CDR2 are KGHSH and LQKENI. The CDR3 here is CASSPPGTPTYEQYF. DNA of the CDR3: TGTGCCAGCTCACCACCCGGGACACCTACCTACGAGCAGTACTTC.

This clone came up once. This sequence joins TRBV28 and TRBJ2-1, with TRBD1 identical over 7 bases. After removal of 1 base from V and 0 bases from J, the junction contained 9 bases not matched to a gene. Germline V CDR1 and CDR2: MDHEN, SYDVKM. This CDR3 is 18 amino acids long. The CDR3 nucleotides read TGTGCCAGCAGTTTATCCAAGACAGGGTCAAGCTCCTACAATGAGCAGTTCTTC. The encoded protein is CASSLSKTGSSSYNEQFF.

The CDR3 sequence is CASSPGLSYEQYF. The CDR3 nucleotides are TGTGCCAGCAGCCCAGGATTGTCCTACGAGCAGTACTTC. The chain combines TRBV7-8 with TRBJ2-7; unclear D gene. CDR3 length equals 13 residues. Germline V gene sequence: CDR1 SGHVS, CDR2 FQNEAQ. Trimming removed 5 bases from V and 1 base from J, with 9 bases in between.

This sequence joins TRBV5-1 and TRBJ2-7; D is possibly TRBD1 (6 bases). The CDR3 contains 15 residues. V was trimmed by 1 base and J by 3 bases, leaving 14 bases between them. Germline V CDR1 and CDR2: SGHRS, YFSETQ. This CDR3 is CASSLTLGQIYEQYF. The CDR3 DNA reads as TGCGCCAGCAGCTTGACCCTCGGACAGATCTACGAGCAGTACTTC.

V is TRBV5-6 and J is TRBJ2-1; 7 bases line up with TRBD1. The CDR3 extends over 15 amino acids. V shed 4 bases, J shed 4 bases, and the junction held 8 bases outside the gene matches. Germline CDR1 SGHDT, CDR2 YYEEEE. In DNA form, the CDR3 reads TGTGCCAGCAGCCGAGGGACAGTAGCATACAATGAGCAGTTCTTC. It translates to CASSRGTVAYNEQFF.

This clone has a count of ten or more. The J gene is TRBJ2-1, the V gene TRBV28; no reliable D call. This CDR3 contains 15 residues. Germline V gives CDR1 MDHEN, CDR2 SYDVKM. Trimming cost V 3 bases and J 7 bases, with 16 bases left between them. In DNA, the CDR3 is TGTGCCAGCAGTTTTCCTAATCGGGTTGGGAATGAGCAGTTCTTC. This gives the protein CASSFPNRVGNEQFF. Full variable domain (outside the CDR3, taken from reference TRBV28 and TRBJ2-1): DVKVTQSSRYLVKRTGEKVFLECVQDMDHENMFWYRQDPGLGLRLIYFSYDVKMKEKGDIPEGYSVSREKKERFSLILESASTNQTSMYLCASSFPNRVGNEQFFGPGTRLTVL.

This clone has just one count. A far more abundant clone sits one base away, making this likely a read error. This chain uses TRBV30 with TRBJ2-2; D gene ambiguous. The CDR3 has 11 amino acids. The germline V gene encodes CDR1 GTSNPN and CDR2 SVGIG (reference sequence). This chain's CDR3 is CVWSVGGELFF. DNA of the CDR3: TGTGTCTGGAGTGTAGGCGGGGAGCTGTTTTTT.

Remarks on this clone: This likely reflects a read error, since a far larger clone is one base away. The sample contains more than one DNA sequence encoding this CDR3. The chain is built from TRBV5-1 and TRBJ2-2; TRBD1 agrees at 8 bases. The germline CDR1 and CDR2 sequences are SGHRS and YFSETQ. V was pared by 4 bases and J by 4 bases, with 9 bases of the junction left unmatched. The CDR3 extends over 16 amino acids. CDR3 bases: TGCGCCAGCAGCAGGGAGACAGGGGTTGGCACCGGGGAGCTGTTTTTT. As protein: CASSRETGVGTGELFF.

With regard to this clone: With only one base between it and a far larger clone, this is likely a read error. The chain combines TRBV30 with TRBJ1-5; D is perhaps TRBD1 (5 bases). The CDR3 sequence is 15 residues long. The V gene's germline CDR1 is GTSNPN and CDR2 SVGIG (reference sequence). V was pared by 0 bases and J by 6 bases, with 15 bases between. The CDR3 nucleotides are TGTGCCTGGAGTGTCGGGGCATGGGGCGGTCAGCCCCAGCATTTT. Protein product: CAWSVGAWGGQPQHF.

This clone was observed many times. The rearrangement joins TRBV28 to TRBJ2-7; weak D call: TRBD1 (6 bases). From germline, CDR1 is MDHEN and CDR2 SYDVKM. The CDR3 covers 16 residues. The V end was cut by 2 bases, the J end by 0 bases, with 14 bases between. The DNA of the CDR3 is TGTGCCAGCAGTTTACGTGGGCAGGGGAGCTCCTACGAGCAGTACTTC. This encodes CASSLRGQGSSYEQYF.

The chain recombines TRBV2 with TRBJ2-7; D gene ambiguous. Per the germline V gene, CDR1 is SNHLY and CDR2 is FYNNEI. The V end lost 6 bases, the J end lost 3 bases, and 3 bases lay between the germline ends. This CDR3 region has 10 residues. In nucleotides, the CDR3 is TGTGCCAGCAGGAACTACGAGCAGTACTTC. Residues: CASRNYEQYF.

This sequence joins TRBV4-1 and TRBJ1-5; D gene ambiguous. The V gene lost 1 base and the J gene lost 5 bases, with 6 bases spanning the gap. From germline, CDR1 is MGHRA and CDR2 YSYEKL. CDR3 length equals 13 residues. The CDR3 bases are TGCGCCAGCAGCCAAGGGGTGTATCAGCCCCAGCATTTT. Protein product: CASSQGVYQPQHF.

For this clone: This likely reflects a read error, since a far larger clone is one base away. DNA for the CDR3: TGTGCCAGCAGCTTAGACGGGCCGGGGACCGGGGGGCTGTTTTTT. It codes for CASSLDGPGTGGLFF. This chain joins TRBV11-3 and TRBJ2-2, with a tentative D call TRBD2 (6 bases). The CDR3 has 15 amino acids. Germline values: CDR1 SGHNT, CDR2 YENEEA.

This clone occurred a few times. V usage is TRBV19 and J usage is TRBJ2-1, with D perhaps matching TRBD2 (5 bases). The CDR3 covers 14 residues. Germline V gene sequence: CDR1 LNHDA, CDR2 SQIVND (reference sequence). Trimming removed 3 bases from V and 6 bases from J, with 12 bases in between. The CDR3: CASSITTAGNEQFF. The CDR3 bases are TGTGCCAGTAGTATCACTACCGCGGGCAATGAGCAGTTCTTC.

A single count supports this clone. The chain carries TRBV14 and TRBJ2-7; TRBD1 might be the D (7 bases). The germline gives CDR1 SGHDN, CDR2 FVKESK. Trimming cost V 8 bases and J 5 bases, with 22 bases left between them. This CDR3 has 15 residues. The CDR3 protein is CASSPVAARGDEQYF. CDR3 bases: TGTGCCAGCTCCCCCGTGGCGGCCAGGGGGGACGAGCAGTACTTC. Based on the CDR3 plus reference TRBV14 and TRBJ2-7, the full variable domain is EAGVTQFPSHSVIEKGQTVTLRCDPISGHDNLYWYRRVMGKEIKFLLHFVKESKQDESGMPNNRFLAERTGGTYSTLKVQPAELEDSGVYFCASSPVAARGDEQYFGPGTRLTVT.

This clone occurred once. The chain joins TRBV6-5 to TRBJ1-2; 9 bases match TRBD1. The CDR3 runs to 14 residues. Trimming removed 6 bases from V and 1 base from J; junction bases left unmatched: 3. Germline CDR1 is MNHEY and CDR2 is SVGAGI. CDR3 amino acids: CASSRQGVNYGYTF. In DNA, the CDR3 is TGTGCCAGCAGCCGACAGGGGGTTAACTATGGCTACACCTTC.

This clone showed up many times. This chain links TRBV13 with TRBJ2-2; D ambiguous. Deletions cut 5 bases from V and 6 bases from J, with 16 bases between. The CDR3 contains 15 residues. CDR1 PRHDT and CDR2 FYEKMQ come from the germline V gene (reference sequence). The CDR3 coding sequence is TGTGCCAGCAGCGCGCAGCTTAGCCCCCCCGGGGAGCTGTTTTTT. This codes for CASSAQLSPPGELFF.

The chain joins TRBV28 to TRBJ1-5; D ambiguous. The germline V and J ends were trimmed by 1 base and 4 bases, with 11 bases remaining between them. Germline V gene lookup returns CDR1 MDHEN and CDR2 SYDVKM. The CDR3 has 15 amino acids. The DNA for the CDR3 is TGTGCCAGCAGTTTATTGGTAGAGGAAAATCAGCCCCAGCATTTT. Amino acid sequence: CASSLLVEENQPQHF.

The rearrangement joins TRBV28 to TRBJ2-5; 10 bases agree with TRBD2. Trimming took 6 bases from V and 1 from J; bases not matched to a gene: 5. The CDR3 runs to 15 residues. Germline V gives CDR1 MDHEN, CDR2 SYDVKM. The CDR3 spells CASSVTSGPQETQYF. The CDR3 DNA sequence: TGTGCCAGCAGCGTGACTAGCGGGCCCCAAGAGACCCAGTACTTC.

V is TRBV4-2 and J is TRBJ1-2; TRBD1 agrees at 7 bases. The CDR3 is made up of 13 amino acids. V gave up 6 bases and J gave up 4 bases; unmatched junction bases: 5. CDR1 is LGHNA, CDR2 YNFKEQ, per germline. The CDR3 reads CASRPGQFYGYTF. The CDR3 bases are TGTGCCAGCAGGCCGGGACAGTTCTATGGCTACACCTTC.

The V and J genes are TRBV28 and TRBJ2-7; no definite D call. With 5 bases removed from V and 2 bases from J, the gap between germline ends came to 7 bases. Germline CDR1 reads MDHEN; CDR2 reads SYDVKM. The length of the CDR3 is 12 residues. Here the CDR3 reads CASSEETYEQYF. Here the CDR3 DNA reads TGTGCCAGCAGTGAGGAAACCTACGAGCAGTACTTC.

As to this clone: Only one base separates this from a far larger clonotype, so it likely reflects a read error. The sample carries other DNA sequences with the same CDR3. V usage is TRBV4-3 and J usage is TRBJ1-1; tentatively, D is TRBD1 (5 bases). CDR3 length: 14 amino acids. The germline CDR1 and CDR2 sequences are LGHNA and YSLEER. DNA for the CDR3: TGCGCCAGCAGCCAAGACGGGGCGAACACTGAAGCCTTCTTT. This sequence encodes CASSQDGANTEAFF.